This T cell receptor (beta chain) was obtained from a study of blood T cell repertoires in COVID-19. For the study at large: T cells, B-cell-depleted T cells, or PBMCs provided the cDNA or gDNA that served as material.

Per germline, CDR1 MRHNA and CDR2 SNTAGT. The trim removed 8 bases at V and 4 bases at J, leaving 8 bases unmatched. This CDR3 has 14 amino acids. As processed by the authors: Reference gene primer amplification yielded estimated nucleated cell counts. Data came from immunoSEQ multiplex PCR; TCRdb stores just in-frame clones and leaves some out. Clonal size and the V and J genes are those of that table, whereas D and trimming came from the DNA. The data show about 350,000 clones, about 90% seen once. Cohort assignment relied on participant-reported clinical history. Within 2 weeks before study entry, exposed participants met a COVID-19 case.

The chain couples TRBV6-4 to TRBJ2-1; 7 bases map to TRBD1. The receptor comes from a woman in her thirties who had been exposed to COVID-19. Sequenced material: PBMCs or T cells enriched from blood (not recorded which). CDR3 DNA: TGTGCCAGCGGCCGGGACAGCCAGTACAATGAGCAGTTCTTC. Protein product: CASGRDSQYNEQFF.